This T cell receptor beta chain was sequenced for a study of cytomegalovirus exposure and HLA in healthy donors. Points on this clone: Its antigen remains unknown.

Primers for the PCR totalled 60 Vbeta and 13 Jbeta. Sequencing was performed with immunoSEQ multiplex PCR; in TCRdb, only in-frame clones are kept and a portion is missing. Here the sample spans about 200,000 clones, roughly three quarters being singletons. Regarding the study as a whole: Most CMV-associated TCR beta chains were later found to appear HLA-restricted. According to the study, approximately 150 TCR beta chains were cytomegalovirus-associated.

The germline V gene encodes CDR1 MRHNA and CDR2 SNTAGT. This CDR3 comprises 15 residues. Trimming left V 5 bases short and J 0 bases short, with 8 bases between. This sequence joins TRBV6-4 and TRBJ2-6; TRBD1 is a possible D gene (5 bases). The TCR sequence derives from a male donor in good health and CMV-seropositive. Sequencing was done on a sample of PBMCs. The DNA of the CDR3 is TGTGCCAGCAGTTCTCAGGGCTCTGGGGCCAACGTCCTGACTTTC. This codes for CASSSQGSGANVLTF.